This T cell receptor (beta chain) was obtained from a study of PD-L1 blockade in urothelial cancer. Study overall: It was around 2014 that patients started atezolizumab at 1,200 mg intravenously every 3 weeks. The number of prior chemotherapy regimens per patient was 0 to 3.

Stated time point: pretreatment peripheral blood. Pretreatment and on-treatment blood mononuclear cell samples were taken, totaling between 1 and 8 time points per patient. Sequenced by immunoSEQ multiplex PCR; TCRdb stores in-frame clones only, minus some. This table has about 88,000 clones, 80% to 90% appearing once. The CDR3 extends over 12 amino acids. V lost 5 bases to trimming and J lost 5 bases, with 9 bases between them. The germline gives CDR1 MNHNS, CDR2 SASEGT. The chain is built from TRBV6-1 and TRBJ1-1; TRBD1 is a possible D gene (6 bases). The sequence was collected from an elderly woman with urothelial cancer. The specimen was PBMCs, collected around atezolizumab (anti-PD-L1) treatment. The CDR3: CASSYTGTEAFF. CDR3 in DNA: TGTGCCAGCAGTTATACAGGGACTGAAGCTTTCTTT.